Below are 11 T cell receptor beta chains sequenced from a single sample in a study of OX40 agonist ivuxolimab in advanced cancers. Profiling relied on immunoSEQ multiplex PCR, and the TCRdb table lists in-frame clones only, not all of them. The sample lists roughly 56,000 clones; roughly 85% were seen once. Here the sequenced sample was CD4+ or CD8+ T cells sorted from blood, taken in a trial of the OX40 agonist ivuxolimab. The receptors come from an adult with an advanced solid tumor such as melanoma, head and neck, liver or kidney cancer.

The rearrangement joins TRBV18 to TRBJ1-3, with 7 nucleotides matching TRBD1. This CDR3 has 15 residues. Germline V gives CDR1 KGHSH, CDR2 LQKENI. J lost 1 base, V lost 4 bases, and 4 bases had no gene match. The DNA for the CDR3 is TGTGCCAGCTCACAGGACAGGCGTTCTGGAAACACCATATATTTT. Its protein is CASSQDRRSGNTIYF.

V gene TRBV10-2 combines with J gene TRBJ1-4; 10 nucleotides agree with TRBD1. Germline CDR1 is WSHSY and CDR2 is SAAADI. J was trimmed by 8 bases and V by 5 bases; bases with no gene match: 8. This CDR3 is built from 15 residues. CDR3 nucleotides: TGCGCCAGCAGTACCACCGGGACAGGGGAAGAAAAACTGTTTTTT. As protein: CASSTTGTGEEKLFF.

This clone was seen a few times. The chain is built from TRBV27 and TRBJ2-2, with a possible D match to TRBD2 (6 bases). The CDR3 has 15 amino acids. V lost 0 bases and J lost 5, with 10 bases in between. Germline assignment: CDR1 MNHEY and CDR2 SMNVEV (reference sequence). DNA for the CDR3: TGTGCCAGCAGTTTATCGGGGGGTGGAACCGGGGAGCTGTTTTTT. It codes for CASSLSGGGTGELFF.

The V and J genes are TRBV2 and TRBJ2-2; D is possibly TRBD1 or TRBD2 (5 bases each). Germline CDR1 SNHLY, CDR2 FYNNEI. The ends were cut back, 6 bases at V and 1 base at J, with 12 bases in the middle. The CDR3 totals 15 residues. CDR3 region: CASRLGDWNTGELFF. CDR3 bases: TGTGCCAGCAGATTGGGGGATTGGAACACCGGGGAGCTGTTTTTT.

The chain couples TRBV6-4 to TRBJ1-5; tentatively, D is TRBD1 (5 bases). Germline CDR1 and CDR2: MRHNA and SNTAGT. Trimming took off 11 bases at V and 2 bases at J, with 7 bases between the two ends. The CDR3 is 11 residues long. The CDR3 nucleotides read TGTGCCCTGGGGGGCAATCAGCCCCAGCATTTT. Encoded protein: CALGGNQPQHF.

V gene TRBV6-4 combines with J gene TRBJ1-1; D possibly corresponds to TRBD1 (5 bases). Germline CDR1 is MRHNA and CDR2 is SNTAGT. V was pared by 6 bases and J by 0 bases, with 11 bases between. The CDR3 length is 14 residues. The CDR3: CASRRQSMNTEAFF. CDR3 bases: TGTGCCAGCAGGAGACAGTCAATGAACACTGAAGCTTTCTTT.

The sample holds one count of this clone. The V gene is TRBV10-2, the J gene TRBJ2-3, with TRBD1 matching 10 bases. Germline trimming cut 5 bases from V and 5 bases from J; bases unmatched to any gene: 10. This CDR3 contains 16 residues. CDR1 WSHSY and CDR2 SAAADI come from the germline V gene. The CDR3 region is CASSSPGQGTQDTQYF. As DNA, the CDR3 is TGCGCCAGCAGTTCACCGGGACAGGGGACCCAAGATACGCAGTATTTT.

The V and J genes are TRBV18 and TRBJ2-5; D perhaps matches TRBD2 (5 bases). The germline V gene has CDR1 KGHSH and CDR2 LQKENI. The CDR3 contains 15 residues. Trimming removed 3 bases from V and 0 bases from J, with 11 bases in between. CDR3 protein: CASSPYAGYQETQYF. DNA for the CDR3: TGTGCCAGCTCACCCTACGCGGGTTACCAAGAGACCCAGTACTTC.

The chain employs TRBV7-2 and TRBJ2-1; 8 bases align to TRBD2. J lost 4 bases, V lost 5 bases, and 7 bases had no gene match. CDR3 length equals 15 residues. The germline V gene encodes CDR1 SGHTA and CDR2 FQGNSA. In nucleotides, the CDR3 is TGTGCCAGCAGCCTCCCACGGGGGGGGTACAATGAGCAGTTCTTC. This encodes CASSLPRGGYNEQFF.

CDR3 DNA sequence: TGCGCCAGCAGTCAATCGTACCAAGTAACCTACGAGCAGTACTTC. Protein product: CASSQSYQVTYEQYF. This chain joins TRBV23-1 and TRBJ2-7; D gene ambiguous. TRBV23-1 falls under the ORF class, with uncertain function. The germline V and J ends were trimmed by 0 bases and 2 bases, with 11 bases remaining between them. CDR3 length: 15 residues.

The chain combines TRBV18 with TRBJ2-3; the D gene is possibly TRBD2 (6 bases). The germline V gene has CDR1 KGHSH and CDR2 LQKENI. The CDR3 runs 15 residues. The V end lost 6 bases, the J end lost 5 bases, and 18 bases lay between the germline ends. CDR3 amino acids: CASSSQGGPRDTQYF. CDR3 in DNA: TGTGCCAGCTCTTCCCAAGGAGGGCCACGAGATACGCAGTATTTT.